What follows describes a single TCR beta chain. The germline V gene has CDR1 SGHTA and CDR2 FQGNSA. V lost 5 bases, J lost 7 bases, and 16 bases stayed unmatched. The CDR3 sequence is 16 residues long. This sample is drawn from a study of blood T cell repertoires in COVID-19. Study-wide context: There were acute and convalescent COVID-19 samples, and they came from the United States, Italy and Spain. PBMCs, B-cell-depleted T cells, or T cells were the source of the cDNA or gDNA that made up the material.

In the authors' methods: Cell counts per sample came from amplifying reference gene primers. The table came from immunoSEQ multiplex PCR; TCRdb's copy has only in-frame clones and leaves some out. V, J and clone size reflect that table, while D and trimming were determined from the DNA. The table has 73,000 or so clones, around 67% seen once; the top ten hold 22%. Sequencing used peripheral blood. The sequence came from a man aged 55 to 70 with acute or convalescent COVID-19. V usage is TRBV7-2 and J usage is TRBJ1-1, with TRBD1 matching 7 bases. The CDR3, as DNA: TGTGCCAGCAGCACGAGCCGGACAGGCATCTTTTATGAAGCTTTCTTT. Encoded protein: CASSTSRTGIFYEAFF.